This TCR beta chain was recovered during a study of T cells in Graves' hyperthyroidism and ophthalmopathy. This clonotype was observed a few times. TCR beta CDR3 sequences were amplified from RNA transcripts. HTBI primers were employed in a first-round RT-PCR of the TCR CDR3. TCRdb itself ran the multiplex PCR reads through MiXCR, one entry per CDR3 protein. Of around 420,000 distinct CDR3 sequences listed, less than 20% were seen once; the top ten hold around 14%. The sequence was obtained from a young woman with Graves' hyperthyroidism. The sequencing input was blood.

CDR3 region: CSANIPPGTQYF. CDR3 coding DNA: TGCAGTGCAAACATTCCCCCGGGGACCCAGTACTTC. The chain couples TRBV20-1 to TRBJ2-5; D not certain. This CDR3 has 12 amino acids. Germline values: CDR1 DFQATT, CDR2 SNEGSKA (reference sequence). V was pared by 6 bases and J by 7 bases, with 15 bases between.